Following are 3 T cell receptor beta chains from one sample sequenced in a study of cytotoxic CD8 clonotypes in ibrutinib-treated CLL. Clones were sequenced by immunoSEQ multiplex PCR, and TCRdb holds only the in-frame ones, with some missing. The data show over 70,000 clones, roughly 77% seen once. Sequenced material: PBMCs, taken after 12 months of ibrutinib treatment. These receptor sequences come from a human donor with chronic lymphocytic leukemia.

CDR3 in DNA: TGTGCCAGCAGTGTGCAGGGTACGAACAATGAGCAGTTCTTC. This codes for CASSVQGTNNEQFF. The chain employs TRBV6-1 and TRBJ2-1; D may be TRBD1 (5 bases). V was clipped by 4 bases and J by 5 bases, with 12 bases between them. Germline assignment: CDR1 MNHNS and CDR2 SASEGT. The CDR3 loop spans 14 amino acids.

The chain combines TRBV6-5 with TRBJ1-6, with D perhaps matching TRBD1 (5 bases). This CDR3 has 14 residues. The ends were cut back, 2 bases at V and 10 bases at J, with 12 bases in the middle. From germline, CDR1 is MNHEY and CDR2 SVGAGI. The CDR3 spells CASSYGQGNSPLHF. CDR3 coding DNA: TGTGCCAGCAGTTACGGCCAGGGAAACTCACCCCTCCACTTT.

Notes on this clone: Other DNA sequences in this specimen translate into the identical CDR3. The chain carries TRBV28 and TRBJ1-6; D is ambiguous. Germline CDR1 is MDHEN and CDR2 is SYDVKM. This CDR3 is built from 12 residues. V was cut by 3 bases and J by 8 bases, with 5 bases left in between. The CDR3 loop reads CASSLSDSPLHF. The CDR3 DNA reads as TGTGCCAGCAGTTTGTCGGATTCACCCCTCCACTTT.